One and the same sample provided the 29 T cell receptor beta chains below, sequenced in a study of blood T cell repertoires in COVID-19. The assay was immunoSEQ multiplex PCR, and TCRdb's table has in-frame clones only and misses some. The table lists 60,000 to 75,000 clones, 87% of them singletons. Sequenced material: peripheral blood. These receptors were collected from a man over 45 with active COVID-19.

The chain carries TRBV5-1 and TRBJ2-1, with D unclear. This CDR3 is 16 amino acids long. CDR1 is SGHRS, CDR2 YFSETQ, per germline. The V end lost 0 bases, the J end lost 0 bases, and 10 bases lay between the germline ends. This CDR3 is CASSLAGPGSYNEQFF. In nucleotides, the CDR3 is TGCGCCAGCAGCTTGGCCGGCCCGGGCTCCTACAATGAGCAGTTCTTC.

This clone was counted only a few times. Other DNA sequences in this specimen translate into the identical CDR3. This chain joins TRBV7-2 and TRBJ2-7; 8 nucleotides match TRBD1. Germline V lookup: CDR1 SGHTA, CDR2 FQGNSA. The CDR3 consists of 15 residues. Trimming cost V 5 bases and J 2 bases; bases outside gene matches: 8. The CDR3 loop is CASSPRTGLPYEQYF. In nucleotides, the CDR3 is TGTGCCAGCAGCCCACGGACAGGGCTCCCCTACGAGCAGTACTTC.

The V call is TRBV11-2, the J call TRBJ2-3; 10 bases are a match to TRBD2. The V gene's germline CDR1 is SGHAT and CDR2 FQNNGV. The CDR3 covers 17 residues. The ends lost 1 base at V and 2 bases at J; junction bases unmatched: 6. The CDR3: CASSLGAAGGPTDTQYF. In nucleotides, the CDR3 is TGTGCCAGCAGCTTAGGTGCAGCGGGGGGGCCCACAGATACGCAGTATTTT.

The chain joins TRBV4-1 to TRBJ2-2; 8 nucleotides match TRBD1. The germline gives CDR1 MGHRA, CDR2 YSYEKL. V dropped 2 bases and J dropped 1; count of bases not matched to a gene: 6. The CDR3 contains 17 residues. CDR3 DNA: TGCGCCAGCAGCCAACTCCCCGGGACAGGGAACACCGGGGAGCTGTTTTTT. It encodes CASSQLPGTGNTGELFF.

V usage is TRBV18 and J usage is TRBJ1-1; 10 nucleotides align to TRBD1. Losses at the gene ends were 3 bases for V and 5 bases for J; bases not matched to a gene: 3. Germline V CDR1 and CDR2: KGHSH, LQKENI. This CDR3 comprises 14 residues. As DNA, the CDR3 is TGTGCCAGCTCACCGACAGGGGGCAGGACTGAAGCTTTCTTT. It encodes CASSPTGGRTEAFF.

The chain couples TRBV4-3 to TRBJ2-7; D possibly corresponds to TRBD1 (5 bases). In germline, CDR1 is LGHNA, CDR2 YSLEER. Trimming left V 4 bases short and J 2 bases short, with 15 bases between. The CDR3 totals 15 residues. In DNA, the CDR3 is TGCGCCAGCAGCCGGACAAGGCAGGCCACCTACGAGCAGTACTTC. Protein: CASSRTRQATYEQYF.

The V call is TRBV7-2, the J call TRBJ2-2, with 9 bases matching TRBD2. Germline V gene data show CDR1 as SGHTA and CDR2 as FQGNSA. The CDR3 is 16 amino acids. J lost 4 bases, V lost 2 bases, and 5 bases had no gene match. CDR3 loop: CASSLWASGVTGELFF. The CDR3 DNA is TGTGCCAGCAGCTTATGGGCTAGCGGGGTCACCGGGGAGCTGTTTTTT.

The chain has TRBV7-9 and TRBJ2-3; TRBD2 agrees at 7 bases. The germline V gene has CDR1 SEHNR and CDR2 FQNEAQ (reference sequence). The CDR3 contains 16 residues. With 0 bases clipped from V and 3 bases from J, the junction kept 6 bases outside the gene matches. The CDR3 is CASSLAPWEGTDTQYF. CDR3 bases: TGTGCCAGCAGCTTAGCGCCCTGGGAGGGAACAGATACGCAGTATTTT. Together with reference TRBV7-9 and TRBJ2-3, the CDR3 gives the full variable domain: DTGVSQNPRHKITKRGQNVTFRCDPISEHNRLYWYRQTLGQGPEFLTYFQNEAQLEKSRLLSDRFSAERPKGSFSTLEIQRTEQGDSAMYLCASSLAPWEGTDTQYFGPGTRLTVL.

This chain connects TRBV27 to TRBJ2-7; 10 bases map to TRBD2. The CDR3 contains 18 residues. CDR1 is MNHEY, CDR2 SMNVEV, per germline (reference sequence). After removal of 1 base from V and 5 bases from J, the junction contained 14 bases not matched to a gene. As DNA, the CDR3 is TGTGCCAGCAGTTTATATAGCCGAGGGACTAGCGAGCGCCACGAGCAGTACTTC. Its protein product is CASSLYSRGTSERHEQYF.

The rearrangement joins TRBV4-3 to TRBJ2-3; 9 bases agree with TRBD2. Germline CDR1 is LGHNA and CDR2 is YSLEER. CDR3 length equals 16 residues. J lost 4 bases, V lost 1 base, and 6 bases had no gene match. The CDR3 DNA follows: TGCGCCAGCAGCCAAGGCGCGGCGGGGGGGCCAGATACGCAGTATTTT. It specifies CASSQGAAGGPDTQYF.

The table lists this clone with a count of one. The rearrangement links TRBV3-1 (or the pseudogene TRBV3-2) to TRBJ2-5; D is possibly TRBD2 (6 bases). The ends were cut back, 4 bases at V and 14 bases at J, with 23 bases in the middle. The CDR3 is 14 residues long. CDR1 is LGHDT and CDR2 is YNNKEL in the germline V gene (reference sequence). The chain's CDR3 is CASSRSPGLSGSYF. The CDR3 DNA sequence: TGTGCCAGCAGCCGGTCTCCGGGACTTTCAGGATCTTACTTC.

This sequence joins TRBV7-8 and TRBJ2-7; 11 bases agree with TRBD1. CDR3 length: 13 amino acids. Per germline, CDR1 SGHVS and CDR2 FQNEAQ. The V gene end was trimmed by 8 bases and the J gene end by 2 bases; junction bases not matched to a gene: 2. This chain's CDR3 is CASGTGGTYEQYF. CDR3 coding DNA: TGTGCCAGCGGGACAGGGGGAACCTACGAGCAGTACTTC. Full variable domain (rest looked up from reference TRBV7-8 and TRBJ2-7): GAGVSQSPRYKVAKRGQDVALRCDPISGHVSLFWYQQALGQGPEFLTYFQNEAQLDKSGLPSDRFFAERPEGSVSTLKIQRTQQEDSAVYLCASGTGGTYEQYFGPGTRLTVT.

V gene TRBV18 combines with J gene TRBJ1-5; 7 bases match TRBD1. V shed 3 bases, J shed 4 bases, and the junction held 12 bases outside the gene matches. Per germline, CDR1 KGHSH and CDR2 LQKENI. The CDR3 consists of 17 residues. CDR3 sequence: CASSPDRVVSLNQPQHF. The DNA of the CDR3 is TGTGCCAGCTCACCCGACAGGGTGGTTTCCTTGAATCAGCCCCAGCATTTT. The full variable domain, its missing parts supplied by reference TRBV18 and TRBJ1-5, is NAGVMQNPRHLVRRRGQEARLRCSPMKGHSHVYWYRQLPEEGLKFMVYLQKENIIDESGMPKERFSAEFPKEGPSILRIQQVVRGDSAAYFCASSPDRVVSLNQPQHFGDGTRLSIL.

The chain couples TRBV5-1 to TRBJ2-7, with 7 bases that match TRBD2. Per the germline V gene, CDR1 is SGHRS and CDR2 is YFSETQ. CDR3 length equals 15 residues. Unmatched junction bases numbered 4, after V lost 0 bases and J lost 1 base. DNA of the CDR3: TGCGCCAGCAGCTTGGAGGGAGCGGGGTCCTACGAGCAGTACTTC. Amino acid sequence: CASSLEGAGSYEQYF.

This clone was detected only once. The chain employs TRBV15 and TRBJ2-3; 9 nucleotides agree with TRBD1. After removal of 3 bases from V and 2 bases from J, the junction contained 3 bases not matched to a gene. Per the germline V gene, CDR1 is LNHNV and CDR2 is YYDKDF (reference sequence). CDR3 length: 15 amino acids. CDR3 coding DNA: TGTGCCACCAGCAGCCGGGACAGGGACACAGATACGCAGTATTTT. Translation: CATSSRDRDTDTQYF.

In DNA form, the CDR3 reads TGCGCCAGCGGTAGACAGGGTGGCTATGGCTACACCTTC. Translation gives CASGRQGGYGYTF. This chain links TRBV5-1 with TRBJ1-2; 7 nucleotides line up with TRBD1. V shed 7 bases and J 4 bases; nucleotides not matched to a gene: 7. CDR3 size: 13 residues. Germline values: CDR1 SGHRS, CDR2 YFSETQ.

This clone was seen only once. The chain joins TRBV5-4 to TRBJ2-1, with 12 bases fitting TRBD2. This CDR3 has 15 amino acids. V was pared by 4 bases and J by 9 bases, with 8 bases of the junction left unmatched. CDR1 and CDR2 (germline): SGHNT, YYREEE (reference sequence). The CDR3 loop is CASSLASGRAIEQFF. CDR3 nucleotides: TGTGCCAGCAGCCTCGCTAGCGGGAGGGCCATTGAGCAGTTCTTC.

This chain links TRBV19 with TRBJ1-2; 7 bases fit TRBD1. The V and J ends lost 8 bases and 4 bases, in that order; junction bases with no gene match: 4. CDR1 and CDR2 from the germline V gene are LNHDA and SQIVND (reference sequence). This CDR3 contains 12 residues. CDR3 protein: CASEQGSYGYTF. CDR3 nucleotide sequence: TGTGCCAGTGAACAGGGGAGCTATGGCTACACCTTC.

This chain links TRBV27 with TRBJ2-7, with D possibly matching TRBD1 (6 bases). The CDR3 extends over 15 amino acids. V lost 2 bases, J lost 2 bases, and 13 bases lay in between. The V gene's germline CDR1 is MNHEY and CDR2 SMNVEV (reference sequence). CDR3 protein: CASSLSRGFTYEQYF. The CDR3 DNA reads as TGTGCCAGCAGTTTAAGCAGGGGTTTCACCTACGAGCAGTACTTC.

The CDR3 bases are TGTGCCAGCCGGAGGTACTCTGGAAACACCATATATTTT. It translates to CASRRYSGNTIYF. The V gene is TRBV9, the J gene TRBJ1-3; D is unresolved. This CDR3 contains 13 residues. Trimming stripped 7 bases from V and 0 bases from J, with 8 bases between. CDR1 and CDR2 (germline): SGDLS, YYNGEE.

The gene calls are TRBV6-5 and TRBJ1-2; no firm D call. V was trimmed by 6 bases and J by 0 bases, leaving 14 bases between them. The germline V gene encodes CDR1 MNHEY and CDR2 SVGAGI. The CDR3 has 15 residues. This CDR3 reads CASRSSRLTNYGYTF. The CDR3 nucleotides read TGTGCCAGCAGGTCCAGCAGGCTAACTAACTATGGCTACACCTTC.

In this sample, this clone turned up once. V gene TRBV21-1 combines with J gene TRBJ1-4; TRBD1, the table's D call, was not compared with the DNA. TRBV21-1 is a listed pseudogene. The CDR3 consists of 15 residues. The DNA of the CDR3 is TGTGCCAGCAGCAAAGGCGTTACAGCTAATGAAAAACTGTTTTTT. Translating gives CASSKGVTANEKLFF.

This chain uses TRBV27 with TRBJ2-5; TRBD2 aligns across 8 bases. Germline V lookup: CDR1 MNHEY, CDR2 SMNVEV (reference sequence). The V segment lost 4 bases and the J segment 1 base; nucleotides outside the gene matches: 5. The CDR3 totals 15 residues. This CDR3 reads CASSSPGLGQETQYF. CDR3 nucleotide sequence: TGTGCCAGCAGTTCCCCGGGACTAGGCCAAGAGACCCAGTACTTC.

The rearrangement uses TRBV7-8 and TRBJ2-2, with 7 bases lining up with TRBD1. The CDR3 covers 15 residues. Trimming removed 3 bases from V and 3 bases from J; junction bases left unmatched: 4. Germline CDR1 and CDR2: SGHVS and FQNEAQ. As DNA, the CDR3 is TGTGCCAGCAGCTTCCGGGACAGACACACCGGGGAGCTGTTTTTT. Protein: CASSFRDRHTGELFF.

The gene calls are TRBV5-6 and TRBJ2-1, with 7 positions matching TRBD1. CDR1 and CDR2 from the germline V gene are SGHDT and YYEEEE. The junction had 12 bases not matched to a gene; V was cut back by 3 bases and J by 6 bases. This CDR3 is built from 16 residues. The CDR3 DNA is TGTGCCAGCAGCTCCCAGGGCAGGGGGAGACCCAATGAGCAGTTCTTC. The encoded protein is CASSSQGRGRPNEQFF. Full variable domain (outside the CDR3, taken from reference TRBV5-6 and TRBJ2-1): DAGVTQSPTHLIKTRGQQVTLRCSPKSGHDTVSWYQQALGQGPQFIFQYYEEEERQRGNFPDRFSGHQFPNYSSELNVNALLLGDSALYLCASSSQGRGRPNEQFFGPGTRLTVL.

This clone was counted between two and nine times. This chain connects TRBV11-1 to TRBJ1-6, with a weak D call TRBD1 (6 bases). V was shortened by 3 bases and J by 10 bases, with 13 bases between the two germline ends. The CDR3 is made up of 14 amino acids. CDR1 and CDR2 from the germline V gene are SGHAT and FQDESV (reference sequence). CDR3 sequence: CASSFIYRDSPLHF. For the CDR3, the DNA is TGTGCCAGCAGCTTCATTTACAGGGACTCACCCCTCCACTTT.

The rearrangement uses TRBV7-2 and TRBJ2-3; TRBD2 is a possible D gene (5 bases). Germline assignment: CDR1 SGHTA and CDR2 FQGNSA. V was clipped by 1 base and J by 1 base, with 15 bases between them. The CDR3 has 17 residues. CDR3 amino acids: CASSLVAGRSGTDTQYF. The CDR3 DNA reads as TGTGCCAGCAGCTTAGTCGCGGGTCGGTCGGGCACAGATACGCAGTATTTT.

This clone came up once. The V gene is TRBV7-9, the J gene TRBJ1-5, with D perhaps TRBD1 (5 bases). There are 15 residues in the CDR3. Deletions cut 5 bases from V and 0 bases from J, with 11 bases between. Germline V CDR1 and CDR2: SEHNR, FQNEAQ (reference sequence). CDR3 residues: CASSLPGSSNQPQHF. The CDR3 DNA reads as TGTGCCAGCAGCCTACCAGGGTCTAGCAATCAGCCCCAGCATTTT.

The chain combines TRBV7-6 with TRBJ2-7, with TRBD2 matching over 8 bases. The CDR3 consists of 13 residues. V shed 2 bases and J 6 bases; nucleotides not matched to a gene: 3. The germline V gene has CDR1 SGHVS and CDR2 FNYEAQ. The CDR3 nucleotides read TGTGCCAGCAGCTTACTCCGGGGGGGCGAGCAGTACTTC. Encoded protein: CASSLLRGGEQYF. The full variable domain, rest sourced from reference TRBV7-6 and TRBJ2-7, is GAGVSQSPRYKVTKRGQDVALRCDPISGHVSLYWYRQALGQGPEFLTYFNYEAQQDKSGLPNDRFSAERPEGSISTLTIQRTEQRDSAMYRCASSLLRGGEQYFGPGTRLTVT.